These T cell receptor beta chains were read from a single sample in a study of blood T cell repertoires in COVID-19. TCRdb's copy holds only in-frame clones and misses some; the assay was immunoSEQ multiplex PCR. Altogether about 150,000 clones are present, around 87% being singletons, with the ten largest covering about two fifths. Sequencing was carried out using peripheral blood. Receptors were obtained from a man aged 45 to 65 who had recovered from COVID-19. The CDR3 runs from the conserved cysteine through the conserved F or W. D genes are given only for firm matches. Clone size is not always given. Where it is, it says once, few, many or a class for expanded clones.

v_gene: TRBV6-2/TRBV6-3
j_gene: TRBJ1-1
d_gene: TRBD1
abundance: .
CDR3aa: CASSYFPGTGNTEAFF
CDR3nt: TGTGCCAGCAGTTACTTCCCCGGGACAGGGAACACTGAAGCTTTCTTT

v_gene: TRBV27
j_gene: TRBJ2-2
d_gene: TRBD2
abundance: .
CDR3aa: CASTSTSGSRGITGELFF
CDR3nt: TGTGCCAGCACATCGACTAGCGGGTCCCGAGGTATCACCGGGGAGCTGTTTTTT

v_gene: TRBV4-3
j_gene: TRBJ2-1
d_gene: .
abundance: .
CDR3aa: CASSQDMRGGSYNEQFF
CDR3nt: TGCGCCAGCAGCCAAGATATGAGGGGGGGCTCCTACAATGAGCAGTTCTTC

v_gene: TRBV30
j_gene: TRBJ1-1
d_gene: .
abundance: .
CDR3aa: CAWSVSGLTEAFF
CDR3nt: TGTGCCTGGAGTGTATCGGGGTTGACTGAAGCTTTCTTT

v_gene: TRBV5-6
j_gene: TRBJ1-1
d_gene: TRBD1
abundance: .
CDR3aa: CASSLVSGGTEAFF
CDR3nt: TGTGCCAGCAGCTTGGTTTCAGGGGGGACTGAAGCTTTCTTT

v_gene: TRBV7-9
j_gene: TRBJ2-3
d_gene: .
abundance: once
CDR3aa: CASSRGQRPGDTQYF
CDR3nt: TGTGCCAGCAGCCGCGGACAGAGACCAGGGGATACGCAGTATTTT

v_gene: TRBV4-3
j_gene: TRBJ1-6
d_gene: .
abundance: .
CDR3aa: CASSQDMRRSPLHF
CDR3nt: TGCGCCAGCAGCCAAGATATGAGGAGGTCACCCCTCCACTTT

v_gene: TRBV6-5
j_gene: TRBJ1-1
d_gene: TRBD1
abundance: .
CDR3aa: CASTNRGQKNTEAFF
CDR3nt: TGTGCCAGCACCAACAGGGGACAGAAGAACACTGAAGCTTTCTTT

v_gene: TRBV9
j_gene: TRBJ2-5
d_gene: TRBD1
abundance: .
CDR3aa: CASSGGQGAGETQYF
CDR3nt: TGTGCCAGCAGCGGCGGACAGGGGGCAGGTGAGACCCAGTACTTC

v_gene: TRBV29-1
j_gene: TRBJ1-1
d_gene: TRBD1
abundance: .
CDR3aa: CSARTGLRTEAFF
CDR3nt: TGCAGCGCACGGACAGGGCTGAGGACTGAAGCTTTCTTT

v_gene: TRBV18
j_gene: TRBJ2-7
d_gene: .
abundance: .
CDR3aa: CASSPPSDASGQYF
CDR3nt: TGTGCCAGCTCACCACCGAGTGACGCCTCGGGGCAGTACTTC

v_gene: TRBV6-4
j_gene: TRBJ1-5
d_gene: .
abundance: .
CDR3aa: CASSVSSNQPQHF
CDR3nt: TGTGCCAGCAGTGTATCCAGCAATCAGCCCCAGCATTTT

v_gene: TRBV27
j_gene: TRBJ2-1
d_gene: TRBD2
abundance: .
CDR3aa: CASSLPAGAPYNEQFF
CDR3nt: TGTGCCAGCAGTCTCCCAGCGGGGGCACCTTACAATGAGCAGTTCTTC

v_gene: TRBV7-2
j_gene: TRBJ2-1
d_gene: TRBD2
abundance: .
CDR3aa: CASSLEQAGGPEQFF
CDR3nt: TGTGCCAGCAGCTTAGAGCAAGCGGGGGGGCCTGAGCAGTTCTTC

v_gene: TRBV18
j_gene: TRBJ1-4
d_gene: TRBD1
abundance: .
CDR3aa: CASSQGAGEKLFF
CDR3nt: TGTGCCAGCTCCCAGGGGGCGGGTGAAAAACTGTTTTTT

v_gene: TRBV20-1
j_gene: TRBJ1-4
d_gene: .
abundance: .
CDR3aa: CSATTNEKLFF
CDR3nt: TGCAGTGCCACAACTAATGAAAAACTGTTTTTT

v_gene: TRBV6-2/TRBV6-3
j_gene: TRBJ1-1
d_gene: .
abundance: .
CDR3aa: CASSGAPPSRRNTEAFF
CDR3nt: TGTGCCAGCAGTGGGGCGCCCCCCAGTCGGCGGAACACTGAAGCTTTCTTT

v_gene: TRBV6-6
j_gene: TRBJ2-2
d_gene: .
abundance: .
CDR3aa: CASSYRGNTGELFF
CDR3nt: TGTGCCAGCAGTTACCGGGGGAACACCGGGGAGCTGTTTTTT

v_gene: TRBV19
j_gene: TRBJ1-4
d_gene: .
abundance: .
CDR3aa: CASSLRAGARVEEKLFF
CDR3nt: TGTGCCAGTAGCCTAAGGGCAGGGGCTCGGGTTGAGGAAAAACTGTTTTTT

v_gene: TRBV5-8
j_gene: TRBJ1-6
d_gene: .
abundance: .
CDR3aa: CASTKGVGPGSPLHF
CDR3nt: TGTGCCAGCACCAAAGGCGTGGGTCCGGGGTCACCCCTCCACTTT

v_gene: TRBV6-2/TRBV6-3
j_gene: TRBJ2-7
d_gene: TRBD2
abundance: .
CDR3aa: CASSYLAGGPNYEQYF
CDR3nt: TGTGCCAGCAGTTACCTCGCGGGGGGACCGAACTACGAGCAGTACTTC

v_gene: TRBV4-3
j_gene: TRBJ2-6
d_gene: .
abundance: .
CDR3aa: CASSQEHRVGANVLTF
CDR3nt: TGCGCCAGCAGCCAGGAACACAGGGTGGGGGCCAACGTCCTGACTTTC